This TCR beta chain is from a study of sequential checkpoint blockade in melanoma. Stated treatment: randomized to nivolumab then ipilimumab (arm A) or the reverse (arm B). Sorted cells were live CD3+CD8+, lacking CD19 and CD56, from PBMCs. The protocol was immunoSEQ multiplex PCR, while the TCRdb copy is restricted to in-frame clones and leaves out a portion. The table includes under 45,000 clones, approximately 85% detected once. This CDR3 has 12 residues. J was trimmed by 6 bases and V by 8 bases; bases with no gene match: 3. Germline V gives CDR1 LNHDA, CDR2 SQIVND (reference sequence). The chain is built from TRBV19 and TRBJ2-4; 8 bases map to TRBD1. Sequencing used CD8+ T cells sorted from blood (inferred from file names), obtained from a patient given nivolumab and ipilimumab in sequence. This receptor was obtained from a human donor with melanoma. CDR3 DNA: TGTGCCAGTGCAACAGGGGGAAACATTCAGTACTTC. Translated: CASATGGNIQYF.